The T cell receptor (beta chain) under discussion was sequenced for a study of CD8 T cells in ankylosing spondylitis. Points from the study as a whole: One TCR beta motif, made up of under ten highly homologous variants, appeared characteristic of ankylosing spondylitis blood.

This clonotype has a handful of counts. Its antigen is as yet unknown. TCRdb re-called the 5' RACE reads through MiXCR, storing one row per CDR3 protein. Counted here are about 420,000 distinct CDR3 sequences, approximately 20% occurring once; the ten biggest clones make up about 16%. This CDR3 is built from 15 residues. V was pared by 3 bases and J by 5 bases, with 16 bases between. Germline-derived CDR1 and CDR2 are ENHRY and SYGVKD. The sample taken for sequencing was blood, either unsorted or a sorted T cell fraction (not recorded which). The chain couples TRBV10-3 to TRBJ1-1; possible D gene TRBD1, 6 bases. This receptor was obtained from a male donor with ankylosing spondylitis. Here the CDR3 reads CAISDSGQPSTEAFF. CDR3 nucleotides: TGTGCCATCAGTGACTCCGGACAGCCAAGTACTGAAGCTTTCTTT.